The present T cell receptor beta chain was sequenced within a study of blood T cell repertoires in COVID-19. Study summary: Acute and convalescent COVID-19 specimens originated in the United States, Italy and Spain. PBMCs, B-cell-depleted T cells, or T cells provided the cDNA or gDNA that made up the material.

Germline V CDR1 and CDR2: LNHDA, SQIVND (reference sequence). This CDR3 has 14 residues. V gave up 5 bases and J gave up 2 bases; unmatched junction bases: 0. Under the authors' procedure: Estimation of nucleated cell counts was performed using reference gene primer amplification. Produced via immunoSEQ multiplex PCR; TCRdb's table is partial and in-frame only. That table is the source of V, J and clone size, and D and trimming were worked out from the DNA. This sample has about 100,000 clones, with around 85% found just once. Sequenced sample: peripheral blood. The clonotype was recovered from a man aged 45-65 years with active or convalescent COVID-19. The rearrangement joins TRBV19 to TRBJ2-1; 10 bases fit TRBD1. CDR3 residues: CASSDRGPYNEQFF. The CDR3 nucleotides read TGTGCCAGTAGTGACAGGGGGCCCTACAATGAGCAGTTCTTC.